This T cell receptor (beta chain) was profiled in a study of metastatic and nonmetastatic thyroid tumors. Study-level information: Malignant and benign thyroid patients had repertoires compared in peripheral blood and tumor or nodule tissue.

There were no patients who had received any treatment before thyroid surgery. Using MiXCR, TCRdb reanalyzed the PCR reads. The top ten hold over 6% of the sample, which has roughly 20,000 clones, around 28% seen once. Many counts were recorded for this clone. The V end was cut by 3 bases, the J end by 2 bases, with 15 bases between. Germline V gene data show CDR1 as MDHEN and CDR2 as SYDVKM. The CDR3 spans 16 residues. This clonotype was sampled from a female donor with papillary thyroid cancer or a benign thyroid nodule (not recorded which). Some clones in this sample may be carry-over from other donors' samples. Material for sequencing was blood. This sequence joins TRBV28 and TRBJ2-3; the D gene is possibly TRBD2 (6 bases). For the CDR3, the DNA is TGTGCCAGCAGTTTTAAGGCGGGATACGACACAGATACGCAGTATTTT. It encodes CASSFKAGYDTDTQYF.